The rows below give T cell receptor beta chains drawn from one sample of a study of CD8 T cells in Susac syndrome. Via MiXCR, TCRdb re-called the immunoSEQ multiplex PCR reads, giving one row per CDR3 protein. The repertoire holds around 150,000 distinct CDR3 sequences, with roughly 96% as singletons. The sequenced material came from CD4+ T cells from PBMCs. These receptors came from a human donor with multiple sclerosis. Both conserved end residues are part of each CDR3. Fields, in order: clone size, J gene, D gene, V gene, CDR3 protein, CDR3 DNA. The D gene is left open where the match is weak. Not every row has a clone size; where given, it reads once, few, many or a size class.

>NA|TRBJ2-7|TRBD1|TRBV6-2/TRBV6-3
CASSTGGAYEQYF
TGTGCCAGCTCGACAGGGGGTGCCTACGAGCAGTACTTC
>NA|TRBJ1-4|NA|TRBV20-1
CSAKREVNEKLFF
TGCAGTGCTAAGAGAGAAGTAAATGAAAAACTGTTTTTT
>NA|TRBJ2-1|NA|TRBV20-1
CSASRVGEQFF
TGCAGTGCTAGTCGGGTAGGTGAGCAGTTCTTC
>NA|TRBJ2-3|NA|TRBV7-3
CASSLGVGLTDTQYF
TGTGCCAGCAGCTTAGGTGTGGGCCTCACAGATACGCAGTATTTT
>NA|TRBJ2-3|NA|TRBV20-1
CGGYRSSTDTQYF
TGCGGGGGATACAGGTCTAGCACAGATACGCAGTATTTT
>few|TRBJ2-7|NA|TRBV7-9
CASGHYEQYF
TGTGCCAGCGGTCACTACGAGCAGTACTTC
>NA|TRBJ1-5|NA|TRBV5-1
CASSWGTGNQPQHF
TGCGCCAGCAGCTGGGGGACGGGTAATCAGCCCCAGCATTTT
>NA|TRBJ1-1|NA|TRBV20-1
CSAALGKLNTEAFF
TGCAGTGCTGCCTTAGGGAAGTTGAACACTGAAGCTTTCTTT
>NA|TRBJ2-5|TRBD2|TRBV5-6
CASSKLAPPRETQYF
TGTGCCAGCAGCAAACTAGCGCCCCCGCGGGAGACCCAGTACTTC
>once|TRBJ2-7|TRBD1|TRBV5-1
CASSARTGAFTYEQYF
TGCGCCAGCAGCGCCCGAACAGGGGCCTTCACCTACGAGCAGTACTTC
>NA|TRBJ2-5|TRBD1|TRBV6-5
CASAVDRVLETQYF
TGTGCCAGTGCTGTTGACAGGGTGTTGGAGACCCAGTACTTC
>once|TRBJ2-7|NA|TRBV28
CASSFRGRLYEQYF
TGTGCCAGCAGTTTCCGTGGACGGTTATACGAGCAGTACTTC
>NA|TRBJ2-7|TRBD2|TRBV9
CASSIGTSGIYEQYF
TGTGCCAGCAGCATTGGGACTAGCGGGATATACGAGCAGTACTTC
>NA|TRBJ2-3|NA|TRBV5-1
CASSSGRSSDYTQYF
TGCGCCAGCAGCTCGGGACGGAGTAGTGACTATACGCAGTATTTT
>NA|TRBJ2-7|TRBD2|TRBV5-1
CASSLVLAGEEGQYF
TGCGCCAGCAGCTTGGTCTTAGCGGGAGAAGAAGGGCAGTACTTC
>NA|TRBJ1-2|TRBD1|TRBV5-4
CASSGDRLDGYTF
TGTGCCAGCAGCGGGGACAGATTAGATGGCTACACCTTC
>NA|TRBJ1-4|NA|TRBV7-9
CASSPGGLEKLFF
TGTGCCAGCAGCCCGGGAGGTCTGGAAAAACTGTTTTTT
>once|TRBJ1-5|NA|TRBV30
CAWSGGQGQPQHF
TGTGCCTGGAGCGGGGGGCAGGGTCAGCCCCAGCATTTT
>NA|TRBJ2-7|TRBD2|TRBV20-1
CSARGGLAGLSYEQYF
TGCAGTGCTAGAGGAGGACTAGCGGGACTGTCCTACGAGCAGTACTTC
>NA|TRBJ2-7|NA|TRBV6-1
CASGREVGEQYF
TGTGCCAGCGGACGAGAGGTAGGAGAGCAGTACTTC
>NA|TRBJ2-7|NA|TRBV19
CASSIGAYYEQYF
TGTGCCAGTAGTATCGGGGCATACTACGAGCAGTACTTC
>NA|TRBJ2-3|NA|TRBV6-2/TRBV6-3
CASRGILSTDTQYF
TGTGCCAGCAGGGGAATTCTGAGCACAGATACGCAGTATTTT
>NA|TRBJ1-2|NA|TRBV12-3/TRBV12-4
CASSLYGPGGYTF
TGTGCCAGCAGTTTATATGGTCCCGGCGGCTACACCTTC
>NA|TRBJ1-3|TRBD1|TRBV12-3/TRBV12-4
CASTVDAGGNTIYF
TGTGCCAGCACCGTCGACGCAGGGGGCAACACCATATATTTT
>NA|TRBJ1-2|NA|TRBV5-1
CASSLAVGQGSITF
NA
>NA|TRBJ1-4|NA|TRBV27
CASSLTVMSKEKLFF
TGTGCCAGCAGTTTGACTGTGATGTCTAAAGAAAAACTGTTTTTT
>NA|TRBJ1-1|NA|TRBV5-4
CASSPTGVTEAFF
TGTGCCAGCAGCCCAACGGGAGTTACTGAAGCTTTCTTT
>NA|TRBJ2-3|NA|TRBV7-3
CASSLTVNTDTQYF
TGTGCCAGCAGCTTAACCGTTAACACAGATACGCAGTATTTT
>NA|TRBJ2-7|NA|TRBV28
CASRRDSSEQYF
TGTGCCAGCAGGCGGGATTCCTCCGAGCAGTACTTC
>NA|TRBJ2-7|NA|TRBV6-2/TRBV6-3
CASRVPGSSYEQYF
TGTGCCAGCAGAGTCCCAGGGAGCTCCTACGAGCAGTACTTC
>NA|TRBJ1-1|NA|TRBV27
CASSRDSWGTEAFF
TGTGCCAGCAGCAGGGACTCCTGGGGAACTGAAGCTTTCTTT
>NA|TRBJ1-2|NA|TRBV27
CASRITGSYGYTF
TGTGCCAGCAGGATTACAGGGAGCTATGGCTACACCTTC
>NA|TRBJ2-1|NA|TRBV3-1
CASRPTGSYNEQFF
TGTGCCAGCAGGCCCACAGGGTCCTACAATGAGCAGTTCTTC
>NA|TRBJ1-2|NA|TRBV5-4
CASSLPIGDGYTF
TGTGCCAGCAGCTTACCCATCGGGGACGGCTACACCTTC
>NA|TRBJ1-2|TRBD1|TRBV9
CASSLFDDRADYGYTF
TGTGCCAGCAGCCTATTTGATGACAGGGCGGACTATGGCTACACCTTC
>NA|TRBJ1-4|TRBD1|TRBV20-1
CSAPRQGQIEKLFF
TGCAGTGCTCCGAGACAGGGTCAGATTGAAAAACTGTTTTTT
>NA|TRBJ2-6|TRBD2|TRBV19
CASRPKLAGAGANVLTF
TGTGCCAGTCGGCCGAAACTAGCGGGAGCTGGGGCCAACGTCCTGACTTTC
>NA|TRBJ1-2|NA|TRBV30
CAWSVPAYGYTF
TGTGCCTGGAGTGTTCCAGCCTATGGCTACACCTTC
>NA|TRBJ2-3|NA|TRBV15
CATSRGTGTDTQYF
TGTGCCACCAGCAGGGGGACTGGGACAGATACGCAGTATTTT
>NA|TRBJ2-7|NA|TRBV20-1
CSATSASTISYEQYF
TGCAGTGCTACTTCAGCGAGTACTATCTCCTACGAGCAGTACTTC
>once|TRBJ1-1|TRBD1|TRBV29-1
CSGGGTGKTEAFF
TGCAGCGGTGGAGGGACAGGGAAAACTGAAGCTTTCTTT
>NA|TRBJ2-2|NA|TRBV29-1
CSVTGTRTGELFF
TGCAGCGTTACAGGGACCCGTACCGGGGAGCTGTTTTTT
>few|TRBJ2-1|NA|TRBV3-1
CASSRTGSYNEQFF
TGTGCCAGCAGCCGTACCGGGAGCTACAATGAGCAGTTCTTC
>NA|TRBJ1-2|TRBD1|TRBV6-5
CASSYRRGFGYGYTF
TGTGCCAGCAGTTACCGCAGGGGGTTTGGCTATGGCTACACCTTC
>NA|TRBJ2-7|NA|TRBV7-2
CASTLVRPYEQYF
TGTGCCAGCACCCTCGTAAGACCCTACGAGCAGTACTTC
>NA|TRBJ2-5|TRBD2|TRBV9
CASSVGGKAGRGETQYF
TGTGCCAGCAGCGTAGGAGGTAAAGCGGGGAGGGGAGAGACCCAGTACTTC
>NA|TRBJ2-2|NA|TRBV28
CASSLGGANTGELFF
TGTGCCAGCAGTTTAGGAGGGGCAAACACCGGGGAGCTGTTTTTT
>NA|TRBJ2-3|NA|TRBV5-4
CASSLGWGQDTQYF
TGTGCCAGCAGCTTAGGATGGGGTCAGGATACGCAGTATTTT
>once|TRBJ2-7|TRBD2|TRBV29-1
CSVDTGLAGGGEQYF
TGCAGCGTTGACACCGGACTAGCGGGAGGTGGAGAGCAGTACTTC
>NA|TRBJ2-5|TRBD1|TRBV29-1
CSALGQQETQYF
TGCAGCGCCCTGGGACAGCAAGAGACCCAGTACTTC
>NA|TRBJ2-2|NA|TRBV9
CASSAAVPGELFF
TGTGCCAGCAGCGCCGCCGTCCCCGGGGAGCTGTTTTTT
>NA|TRBJ2-1|NA|TRBV11-2
CASSAGGSGNNEQFF
TGTGCCAGCAGCGCGGGCGGCTCGGGGAACAATGAGCAGTTCTTC
>NA|TRBJ2-2|NA|TRBV6-6
CASIDSTGELFF
TGTGCCAGCATCGACAGCACCGGGGAGCTGTTTTTT
>NA|TRBJ2-7|TRBD1|TRBV4-1
CASSQGETGTGPEQYF
TGCGCCAGCAGCCAAGGAGAAACAGGGACAGGCCCCGAGCAGTACTTC
>once|TRBJ2-2|NA|TRBV19
CASSISWNTGELFF
TGTGCCAGTAGTATAAGTTGGAACACCGGGGAGCTGTTTTTT
>NA|TRBJ2-3|NA|TRBV20-1
CSARDPRSTDTQYF
TGCAGTGCTAGAGATCCCAGGTCCACAGATACGCAGTATTTT
>NA|TRBJ2-7|NA|TRBV20-1
CSARVSARWDEQYF
TGCAGTGCTAGAGTGTCGGCTCGTTGGGACGAGCAGTACTTC
>NA|TRBJ2-5|NA|TRBV7-2
CASSLQRQRQETQYF
TGTGCCAGCAGCTTGCAGAGGCAACGCCAAGAGACCCAGTACTTC
>NA|TRBJ2-5|TRBD2|TRBV30
CAWSVRGTSAALETQYF
TGTGCCTGGAGTGTACGTGGGACTAGCGCCGCCTTAGAGACCCAGTACTTC